What follows are 21 T cell receptor beta chains derived from one specimen sequenced in a study of cytomegalovirus exposure and HLA in healthy donors. 13 Jbeta primers and 60 Vbeta primers were used for the PCR. Produced via immunoSEQ multiplex PCR; TCRdb's table is partial and in-frame only. The sample contains some 60,000 clones, around 82% of which appear only once. The sequenced sample was PBMCs. All receptors derive from a male donor in good health and CMV-seronegative.

The chain recombines TRBV5-1 with TRBJ2-7; weak D call: TRBD2 (5 bases). There are 16 residues in the CDR3. CDR1 SGHRS and CDR2 YFSETQ come from the germline V gene. V was shortened by 0 bases and J by 0 bases, with 13 bases between the two germline ends. This chain's CDR3 is CASSLGAGGSSYEQYF. The DNA of the CDR3 is TGCGCCAGCAGCTTGGGGGCGGGTGGGAGCTCCTACGAGCAGTACTTC.

This clone has more than one count but fewer than ten. The chain employs TRBV6-5 and TRBJ2-3; weak D call: TRBD1 (5 bases). Per germline, CDR1 MNHEY and CDR2 SVGAGI. The CDR3 is 13 residues long. Trimming cost V 8 bases and J 3 bases, with 12 bases left between them. The CDR3 spells CASRRQGTDTQYF. The CDR3 DNA reads TGTGCCAGCCGGCGTCAGGGAACAGATACGCAGTATTTT.

The V gene is TRBV30, the J gene TRBJ1-1, with 9 bases that match TRBD1. The germline V gene encodes CDR1 GTSNPN and CDR2 SVGIG (reference sequence). The CDR3 extends over 14 amino acids. V trimming: 5 bases; J trimming: 2 bases; junction bases outside the gene matches: 6. The CDR3 loop reads CAWGKGQGNTEAFF. The CDR3 nucleotides are TGTGCCTGGGGGAAGGGACAGGGAAACACTGAAGCTTTCTTT.

This clone was seen more than once but under ten times. The chain joins TRBV19 to TRBJ2-3; TRBD2 matches at 13 bases. V shed 6 bases, J shed 2 bases, and the junction held 29 bases outside the gene matches. Germline V CDR1 and CDR2: LNHDA, SQIVND (reference sequence). The CDR3 is 24 residues long. CDR3: CASSEIGTGPHGLAGALPTDTQYF. The CDR3 coding sequence is TGTGCCAGTAGCGAGATTGGGACAGGGCCCCACGGACTAGCGGGGGCCCTTCCCACAGATACGCAGTATTTT.

The chain joins TRBV19 to TRBJ2-7, with 10 nucleotides matching TRBD2. Losses at the gene ends were 3 bases for V and 4 bases for J; bases not matched to a gene: 6. CDR1 and CDR2 from the germline V gene are LNHDA and SQIVND (reference sequence). This CDR3 is 15 amino acids long. CDR3 residues: CASSIISGGPYEQYF. The DNA for the CDR3 is TGTGCCAGTAGTATCATTAGCGGGGGGCCTTACGAGCAGTACTTC.

This clone was observed once. Written as DNA, the CDR3 is TGTGCCAGCAGCTTAGCGCGTGTCGGTTACGAGCAGTACTTC. Amino acids: CASSLARVGYEQYF. The rearrangement uses TRBV7-2 and TRBJ2-7, with unresolved D. CDR3 length: 14 amino acids. Germline loops: CDR1 SGHTA, CDR2 FQGNSA. Deletions cut 0 bases from V and 4 bases from J, with 10 bases between.

This sequence joins TRBV5-1 and TRBJ2-7; 7 bases line up with TRBD1. With 4 bases clipped from V and 3 bases from J, the junction kept 10 bases outside the gene matches. Germline V gene sequence: CDR1 SGHRS, CDR2 YFSETQ. This CDR3 has 15 amino acids. The CDR3 DNA sequence: TGCGCCAGCAGCGAAGGGACAGCGAAAGTCTACGAGCAGTACTTC. This gives the protein CASSEGTAKVYEQYF.

The rearrangement links TRBV4-3 to TRBJ2-1, with 11 nucleotides matching TRBD1. This CDR3 comprises 15 residues. V trimming: 4 bases; J trimming: 4 bases; junction bases outside the gene matches: 3. In germline, CDR1 is LGHNA, CDR2 YSLEER. Written as DNA, the CDR3 is TGCGCCAGCAGCCTGGACAGGGGGCTATACAATGAGCAGTTCTTC. It specifies CASSLDRGLYNEQFF.

The chain employs TRBV15 and TRBJ2-3, with D perhaps matching TRBD1 (6 bases). Per the germline V gene, CDR1 is LNHNV and CDR2 is YYDKDF (reference sequence). This CDR3 comprises 15 residues. The V gene lost 5 bases and the J gene lost 3 bases, with 15 bases spanning the gap. CDR3 loop: CATSLDGQLTDTQYF. The CDR3 DNA reads TGTGCCACCAGCCTAGATGGACAGCTGACAGATACGCAGTATTTT.

V is TRBV7-2 and J is TRBJ2-5, with D maybe TRBD2 (5 bases). Germline V CDR1 and CDR2: SGHTA, FQGNSA. Trimming took 4 bases from V and 5 from J, leaving 14 bases between them. The CDR3 is made up of 14 amino acids. CDR3 loop: CASSSPGKRETQYF. The CDR3 nucleotides read TGTGCCAGCAGCTCCCCGGGGAAAAGGGAGACCCAGTACTTC.

The rearrangement uses TRBV6-6 and TRBJ1-5; weak D call: TRBD1 (6 bases). The CDR3 has 11 amino acids. The germline V gene encodes CDR1 MNHNY and CDR2 SVGAGI (reference sequence). Trimming took 2 bases from V and 13 from J, leaving 9 bases between them. The CDR3 loop is CASSYRTEQHF. Here the CDR3 DNA reads TGTGCCAGCAGTTACAGGACAGAGCAGCATTTT.

This chain connects TRBV9 to TRBJ2-1; tentative D call: TRBD2 (5 bases). The length of the CDR3 is 15 residues. Deletions cut 0 bases from V and 0 bases from J, with 7 bases between. Germline CDR1 is SGDLS and CDR2 is YYNGEE. CDR3 sequence: CASSVGAGSYNEQFF. The CDR3 DNA follows: TGTGCCAGCAGCGTAGGGGCGGGCTCCTACAATGAGCAGTTCTTC.

This chain uses TRBV7-3 with TRBJ1-1; D is perhaps TRBD1 (6 bases). The V end was cut by 3 bases, the J end by 7 bases, with 12 bases between. Germline CDR1 reads SGHTA; CDR2 reads FQGTGA. This CDR3 has 13 residues. CDR3 sequence reads: CASSFSGTSEAFF. The DNA of the CDR3 is TGTGCCAGCAGCTTTTCCGGGACAAGTGAAGCTTTCTTT.

This rearrangement joins TRBV10-3 to TRBJ2-1; unclear D gene. V lost 4 bases, J lost 0 bases, and 10 bases lay in between. The CDR3 contains 15 residues. Germline CDR1 ENHRY, CDR2 SYGVKD. The CDR3 protein is CAISGGGSSYNEQFF. CDR3 coding DNA: TGTGCCATCAGTGGCGGCGGAAGCTCCTACAATGAGCAGTTCTTC.

The CDR3 reads CASSFTPGAPRYGYTF. CDR3 DNA: TGTGCCAGCAGCTTCACTCCAGGGGCCCCACGCTATGGCTACACCTTC. The V and J genes are TRBV7-2 and TRBJ1-2, with D perhaps TRBD1 (6 bases). V dropped 3 bases and J dropped 4 bases, with 18 bases sitting between them. This CDR3 contains 16 residues. Germline CDR1 and CDR2: SGHTA and FQGNSA.

CDR3 region: CASSSVREDGGELFF. For the CDR3, the DNA is TGCGCCAGCAGCTCGGTAAGGGAGGACGGCGGGGAGCTGTTTTTT. V gene TRBV5-1 combines with J gene TRBJ2-2; perhaps TRBD2 as D (6 bases). Germline assignment: CDR1 SGHRS and CDR2 YFSETQ. The ends were cut back, 3 bases at V and 7 bases at J, with 16 bases in the middle. The CDR3 extends over 15 amino acids.

The chain is built from TRBV4-2 and TRBJ1-2; 10 bases match TRBD1. Germline CDR1 is LGHNA and CDR2 is YNFKEQ. The CDR3 is 16 residues long. V was pared by 5 bases and J by 4 bases, with 10 bases of the junction left unmatched. CDR3 sequence (DNA): TGTGCCAGCAGCGCCCCGGGGACAGGGGCCTCCTATGGCTACACCTTC. This encodes CASSAPGTGASYGYTF.

V usage is TRBV6-6 and J usage is TRBJ2-1; TRBD2 matches 11 bases. Trimming cost V 4 bases and J 4 bases; bases outside gene matches: 3. The CDR3 has 15 residues. The germline gives CDR1 MNHNY, CDR2 SVGAGI (reference sequence). CDR3 DNA sequence: TGTGCCAGCAGTTCGACTAGCGGGATATACAATGAGCAGTTCTTC. Its protein product is CASSSTSGIYNEQFF.

V usage is TRBV6-6 and J usage is TRBJ1-1, with D maybe TRBD1 (6 bases). The CDR3 consists of 12 residues. The V gene's germline CDR1 is MNHNY and CDR2 SVGAGI (reference sequence). The germline V and J ends were trimmed by 5 bases and 8 bases, with 12 bases remaining between them. The CDR3 spells CASSPDRLEAFF. The CDR3 bases are TGTGCCAGCAGTCCCGACAGGCTAGAAGCTTTCTTT.

This rearrangement joins TRBV2 to TRBJ1-2; 8 bases are a match to TRBD1. The germline V gene has CDR1 SNHLY and CDR2 FYNNEI. V gave up 7 bases and J gave up 4 bases; unmatched junction bases: 11. There are 15 residues in the CDR3. The chain's CDR3 is CASKNQGAPSYGYTF. The CDR3 DNA reads as TGTGCCAGCAAGAACCAGGGGGCCCCCTCCTATGGCTACACCTTC.

The rearrangement joins TRBV11-3 to TRBJ2-2; D may be TRBD1 (6 bases). The length of the CDR3 is 16 residues. The ends were cut back, 1 base at V and 4 bases at J, with 13 bases in the middle. The germline gives CDR1 SGHNT, CDR2 YENEEA. CDR3: CASSLGVEGGTGELFF. CDR3 sequence (DNA): TGTGCCAGCAGCTTAGGGGTAGAAGGGGGCACCGGGGAGCTGTTTTTT.